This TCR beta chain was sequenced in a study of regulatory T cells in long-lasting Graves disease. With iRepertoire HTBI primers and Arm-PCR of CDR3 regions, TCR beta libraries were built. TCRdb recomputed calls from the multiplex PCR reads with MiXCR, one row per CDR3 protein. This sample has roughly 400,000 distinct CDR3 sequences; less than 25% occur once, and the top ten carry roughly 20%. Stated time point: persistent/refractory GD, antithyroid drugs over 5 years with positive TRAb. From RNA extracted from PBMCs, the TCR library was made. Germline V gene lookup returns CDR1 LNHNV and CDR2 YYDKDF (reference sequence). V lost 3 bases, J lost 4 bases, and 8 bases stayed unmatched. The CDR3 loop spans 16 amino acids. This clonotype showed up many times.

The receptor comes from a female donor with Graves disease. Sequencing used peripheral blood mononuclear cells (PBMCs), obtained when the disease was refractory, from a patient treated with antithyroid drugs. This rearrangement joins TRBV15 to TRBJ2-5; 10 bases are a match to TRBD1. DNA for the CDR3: TGTGCCACCAGCAGCCAGACAGGGGGCACGGGAGAGACCCAGTACTTC. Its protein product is CATSSQTGGTGETQYF. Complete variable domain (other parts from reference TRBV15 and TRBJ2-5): DAMVIQNPRYQVTQFGKPVTLSCSQTLNHNVMYWYQQKSSQAPKLLFHYYDKDFNNEADTPDNFQSRRPNTSFCFLDIRSPGLGDTAMYLCATSSQTGGTGETQYFGPGTRLLVL.